This T cell receptor (beta chain) appears in the sequencing data of a study of T cells in Graves' hyperthyroidism and ophthalmopathy. The study's findings and limits: A median about 6.2 months before onset, the model predicted ophthalmopathy.

The CDR3 regions of TCR beta were amplified from RNA transcripts. First-round RT-PCR of the TCR CDR3 relied on the HTBI primer set. TCRdb recomputed calls from the multiplex PCR reads with MiXCR, one row per CDR3 protein. The sample lists 45,000 to 55,000 distinct CDR3 sequences; roughly 50% were seen once. Worth noting for this clonotype: The target antigen is unknown. The junction shows a germline mismatch at one end, possibly a read error.

The CDR3 runs 16 residues. CDR1 is SGDLS, CDR2 YYNGEE, per germline. Sequences were obtained from peripheral blood or thyroid tissue (not recorded which). The receptor's source is a man aged 18 to 35 with Graves' hyperthyroidism. The gene calls are TRBV9 and TRBJ2-2; D might be TRBD1 (6 bases). The CDR3 DNA sequence: TGTGCCAGCAGCGTGCTTGGGGGCTGGGACACCGGGGAGCTGCTTTTT. It is translated as CASSVLGGWDTGELLF.